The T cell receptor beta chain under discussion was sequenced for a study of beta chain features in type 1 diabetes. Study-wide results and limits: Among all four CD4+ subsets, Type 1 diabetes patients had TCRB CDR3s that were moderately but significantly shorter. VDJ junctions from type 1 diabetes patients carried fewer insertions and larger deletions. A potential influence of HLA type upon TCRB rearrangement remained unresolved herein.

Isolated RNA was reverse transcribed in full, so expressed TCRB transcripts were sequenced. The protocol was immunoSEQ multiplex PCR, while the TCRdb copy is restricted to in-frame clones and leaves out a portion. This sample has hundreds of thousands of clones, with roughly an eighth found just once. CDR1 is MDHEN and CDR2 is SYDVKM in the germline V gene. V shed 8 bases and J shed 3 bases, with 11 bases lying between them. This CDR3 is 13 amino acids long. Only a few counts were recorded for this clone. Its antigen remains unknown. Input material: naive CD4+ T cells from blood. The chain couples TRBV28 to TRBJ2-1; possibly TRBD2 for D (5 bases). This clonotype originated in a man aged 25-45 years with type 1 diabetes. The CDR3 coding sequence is TGTGCCAGCCGTTCGGGGTTCTACAATGAGCAGTTCTTC. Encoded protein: CASRSGFYNEQFF.